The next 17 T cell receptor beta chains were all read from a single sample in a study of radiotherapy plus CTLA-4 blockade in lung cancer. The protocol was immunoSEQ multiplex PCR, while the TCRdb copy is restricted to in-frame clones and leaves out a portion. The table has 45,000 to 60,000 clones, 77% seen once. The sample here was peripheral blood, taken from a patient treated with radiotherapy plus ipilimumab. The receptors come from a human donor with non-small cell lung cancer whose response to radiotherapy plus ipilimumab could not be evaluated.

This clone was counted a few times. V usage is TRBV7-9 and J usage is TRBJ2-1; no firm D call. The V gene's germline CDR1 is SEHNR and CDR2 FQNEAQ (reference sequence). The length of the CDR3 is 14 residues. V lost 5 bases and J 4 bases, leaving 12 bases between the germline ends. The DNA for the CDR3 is TGTGCCAGCAGCCACGGCGGCACTTACAATGAGCAGTTCTTC. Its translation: CASSHGGTYNEQFF.

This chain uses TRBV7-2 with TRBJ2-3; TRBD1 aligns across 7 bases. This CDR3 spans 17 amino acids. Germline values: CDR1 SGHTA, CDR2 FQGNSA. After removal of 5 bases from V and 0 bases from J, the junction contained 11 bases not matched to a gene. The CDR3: CASSPGTASFSTDTQYF. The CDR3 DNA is TGTGCCAGCAGCCCCGGGACAGCGAGTTTTAGCACAGATACGCAGTATTTT.

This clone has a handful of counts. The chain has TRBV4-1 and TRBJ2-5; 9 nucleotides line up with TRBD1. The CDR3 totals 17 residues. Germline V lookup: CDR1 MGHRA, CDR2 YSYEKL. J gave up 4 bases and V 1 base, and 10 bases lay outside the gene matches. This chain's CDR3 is CASSQGLDRGLGETQYF. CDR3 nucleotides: TGCGCCAGCAGCCAAGGCCTAGACAGGGGGTTGGGAGAGACCCAGTACTTC.

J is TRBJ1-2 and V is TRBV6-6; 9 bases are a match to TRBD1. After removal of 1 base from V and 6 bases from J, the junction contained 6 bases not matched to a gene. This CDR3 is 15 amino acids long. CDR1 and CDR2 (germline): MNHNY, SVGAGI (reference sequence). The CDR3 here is CASSYLQGARDGYTF. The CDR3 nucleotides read TGTGCCAGCAGTTACTTACAGGGGGCGCGGGATGGCTACACCTTC.

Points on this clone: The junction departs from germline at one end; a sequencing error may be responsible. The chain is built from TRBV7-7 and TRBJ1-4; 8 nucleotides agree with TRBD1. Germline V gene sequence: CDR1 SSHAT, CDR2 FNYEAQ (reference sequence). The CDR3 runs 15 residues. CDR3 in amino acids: CASSLGQGGGEKLFF. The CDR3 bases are TGTGCTAGCAGCTTAGGACAGGGAGGAGGTGAAAAACTGTTTTTT.

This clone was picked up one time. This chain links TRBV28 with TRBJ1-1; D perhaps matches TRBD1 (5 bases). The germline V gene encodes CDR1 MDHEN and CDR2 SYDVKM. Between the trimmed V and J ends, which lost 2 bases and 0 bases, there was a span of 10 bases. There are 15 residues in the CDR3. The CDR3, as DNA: TGTGCCAGCAGTTTAGGGGCCAGGCTGAACACTGAAGCTTTCTTT. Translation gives CASSLGARLNTEAFF.

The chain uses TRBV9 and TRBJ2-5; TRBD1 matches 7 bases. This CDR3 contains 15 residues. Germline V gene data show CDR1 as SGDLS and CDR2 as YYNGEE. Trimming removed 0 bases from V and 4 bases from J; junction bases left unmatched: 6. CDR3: CASSVEGRGRETQYF. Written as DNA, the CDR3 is TGTGCCAGCAGCGTAGAGGGCAGGGGGAGAGAGACCCAGTACTTC.

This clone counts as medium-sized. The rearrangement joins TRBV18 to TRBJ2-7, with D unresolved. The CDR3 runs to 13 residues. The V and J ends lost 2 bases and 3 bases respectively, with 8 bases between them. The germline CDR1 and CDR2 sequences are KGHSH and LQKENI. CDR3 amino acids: CASSPGQFYEQYF. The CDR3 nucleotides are TGTGCCAGCTCACCAGGGCAGTTCTACGAGCAGTACTTC.

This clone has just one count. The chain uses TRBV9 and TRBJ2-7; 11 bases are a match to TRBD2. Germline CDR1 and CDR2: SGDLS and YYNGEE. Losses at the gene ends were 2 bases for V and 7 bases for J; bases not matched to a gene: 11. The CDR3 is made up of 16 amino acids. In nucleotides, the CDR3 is TGTGCCAGCAGCGTCACTAGCGGGAGCTCGCTGGGTGAGCAGTACTTC. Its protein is CASSVTSGSSLGEQYF.

CDR3 DNA: TGTGCCAGCAGTATCTCACCTGGACTAGCGGGAAAACGCTGGTACTTC. Its translation is CASSISPGLAGKRWYF. This chain uses TRBV28 with TRBJ2-7, with 12 bases identical to TRBD2. The CDR3 contains 16 residues. In germline, CDR1 is MDHEN, CDR2 SYDVKM. The V gene end was trimmed by 5 bases and the J gene end by 12 bases; junction bases not matched to a gene: 17.

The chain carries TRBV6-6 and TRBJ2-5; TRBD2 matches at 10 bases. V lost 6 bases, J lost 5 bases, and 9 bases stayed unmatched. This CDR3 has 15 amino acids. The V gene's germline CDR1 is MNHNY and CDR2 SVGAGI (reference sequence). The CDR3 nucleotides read TGTGCCAGCAGCTTAACTAGCGGGGTCCCGGAGACCCAGTACTTC. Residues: CASSLTSGVPETQYF.

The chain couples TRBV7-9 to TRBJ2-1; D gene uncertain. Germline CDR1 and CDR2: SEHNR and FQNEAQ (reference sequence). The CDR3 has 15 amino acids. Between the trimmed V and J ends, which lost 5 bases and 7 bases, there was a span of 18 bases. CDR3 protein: CASSEKRMTRNEQFF. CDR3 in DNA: TGTGCCAGCAGCGAAAAGAGAATGACAAGGAATGAGCAGTTCTTC.

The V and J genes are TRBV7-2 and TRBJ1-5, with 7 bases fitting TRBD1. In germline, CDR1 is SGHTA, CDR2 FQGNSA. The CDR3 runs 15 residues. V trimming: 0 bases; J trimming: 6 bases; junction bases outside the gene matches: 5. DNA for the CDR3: TGTGCCAGCAGCTTAGCGGGACAGTCGTTTCAGCCCCAGCATTTT. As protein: CASSLAGQSFQPQHF.

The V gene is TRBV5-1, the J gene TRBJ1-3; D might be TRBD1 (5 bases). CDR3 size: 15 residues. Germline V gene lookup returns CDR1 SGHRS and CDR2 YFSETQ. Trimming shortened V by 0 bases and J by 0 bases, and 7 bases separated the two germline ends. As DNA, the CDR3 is TGCGCCAGCAGCTTGGCGGACATCTCTGGAAACACCATATATTTT. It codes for CASSLADISGNTIYF.

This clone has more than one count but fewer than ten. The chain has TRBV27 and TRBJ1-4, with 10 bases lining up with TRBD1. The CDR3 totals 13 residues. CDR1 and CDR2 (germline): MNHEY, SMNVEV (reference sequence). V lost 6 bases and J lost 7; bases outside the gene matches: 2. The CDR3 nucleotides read TGTGCCAGCAGGACAGGGGGCGTTGAAAAACTGTTTTTT. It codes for CASRTGGVEKLFF.

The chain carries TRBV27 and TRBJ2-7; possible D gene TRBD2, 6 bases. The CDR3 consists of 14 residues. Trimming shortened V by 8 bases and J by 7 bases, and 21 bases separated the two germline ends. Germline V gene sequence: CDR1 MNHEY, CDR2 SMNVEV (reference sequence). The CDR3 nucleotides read TGTGCCAGCTGCCCTAGTGGGACTGGCTGGGAGCAGTACTTC. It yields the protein CASCPSGTGWEQYF.

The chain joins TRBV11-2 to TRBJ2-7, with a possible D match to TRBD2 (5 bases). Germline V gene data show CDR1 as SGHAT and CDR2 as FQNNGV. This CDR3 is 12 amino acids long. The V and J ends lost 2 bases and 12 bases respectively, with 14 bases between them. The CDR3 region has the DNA TGTGCCAGCAGCTTATTGGCGGGTAAGGTGTACTTC. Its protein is CASSLLAGKVYF.